This T cell receptor (beta chain) was found in a study of blood T cell repertoires in COVID-19. CDR1 LNHDA and CDR2 SQIVND come from the germline V gene (reference sequence). CDR3 length: 14 amino acids. V shed 3 bases and J 6 bases; nucleotides not matched to a gene: 5. Original methodology: For nucleated cells, counts were estimated from reference gene primer amplification. Assay: immunoSEQ multiplex PCR; the TCRdb copy retains only in-frame clones and omits some. V and J calls and clone size are given by that table; D and trimming were obtained from the DNA. The top ten clones hold 0.9% to 1.1% of a sample with approximately 350,000 clones, 75% to 90% of them seen once.

The V call is TRBV19, the J call TRBJ1-1, with 9 bases lining up with TRBD1. The sequence came from a man between 18 and 29 years old who had recovered from COVID-19. The sample taken for sequencing was PBMCs or T cells enriched from blood (not recorded which). In nucleotides, the CDR3 is TGTGCCAGTAGTATTGACAGGGGGATCGCTGAAGCTTTCTTT. It yields the protein CASSIDRGIAEAFF. The variable domain in full, completed from reference TRBV19 and TRBJ1-1, reads DGGITQSPKYLFRKEGQNVTLSCEQNLNHDAMYWYRQDPGQGLRLIYYSQIVNDFQKGDIAEGYSVSREKKESFPLTVTSAQKNPTAFYLCASSIDRGIAEAFFGQGTRLTVV.